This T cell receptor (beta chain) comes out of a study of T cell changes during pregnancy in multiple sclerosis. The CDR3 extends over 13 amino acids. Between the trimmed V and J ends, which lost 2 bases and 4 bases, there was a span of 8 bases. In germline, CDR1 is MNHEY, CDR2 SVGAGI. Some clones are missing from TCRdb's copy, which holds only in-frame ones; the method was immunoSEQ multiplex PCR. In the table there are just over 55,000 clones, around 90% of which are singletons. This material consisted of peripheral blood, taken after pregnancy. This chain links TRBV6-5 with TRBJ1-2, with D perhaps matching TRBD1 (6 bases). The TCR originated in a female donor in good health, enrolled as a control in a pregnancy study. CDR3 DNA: TGTGCCAGCAGTTACGGCAGGGGCTATGGCTACACCTTC. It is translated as CASSYGRGYGYTF.